Below, one TCR beta chain is given with its context. Its antigen remains unidentified. This sequence may be a read error, since a much larger clone differs from it by one base. These data come from a study of beta chain features in type 1 diabetes. Points from the study as a whole: Equally in patients and controls, PCR might preferentially amplify shorter templates. Comparison showed that naive, central memory and Treg TCRB repertoires appeared more similar among patients than among healthy donors. For Type 1 diabetes patients, all four CD4+ subsets carried TCRB CDR3s that were moderately but significantly shorter.

The collection from each donor was one heparinised blood draw averaging roughly 100 mL. Trimming removed 2 bases at V and 1 base at J, with 6 bases between. Per germline, CDR1 SGHTS and CDR2 YDEGEE. This CDR3 is built from 13 residues. The authors reverse transcribed all of the isolated RNA, so sequencing captured expressed TCRB transcripts. The repertoire was sequenced with immunoSEQ multiplex PCR; TCRdb's copy has only in-frame clones and lacks some. The sample carries about 340,000 clones, approximately 9.9% recorded once. The gene calls are TRBV5-8 and TRBJ1-1; D gene unclear. The sequence derives from a man aged 25 to 40 with type 1 diabetes. Sequenced: central memory CD4+ T cells from blood. Written as DNA, the CDR3 is TGTGCCAGCAGCTTCGATACGAACACTGAAGCTTTCTTT. Its protein product is CASSFDTNTEAFF.